This is a list of T cell receptor beta chains from one sample in a study of blood T cells in healthy people across ages. TCRdb ran MiXCR on the 5' RACE reads and lists one entry per CDR3 protein. Found here are approximately 760,000 distinct CDR3 sequences, around 25% of them singletons; the top ten hold 9.4%. These sequences were also reported in another study, on T cells of mothers and their children.

The sequencing sample was made of blood. These receptor sequences come from a boy aged 10-17 years in good health. The CDR3 runs from the conserved cysteine through the conserved F or W. A D gene is named only where the DNA matches it firmly. Only some rows state a clone size, as once, few, many or a class for expanded clones.

>TRBJ2-1|few|TRBV7-9|.
CASSSPGGIYNEQFF
TGTGCCAGCAGCTCCCCTGGGGGGATATACAATGAGCAGTTCTTC
>TRBJ1-2|few|TRBV5-1|.
CASSPRQRNYGYTF
TGCGCCAGCAGCCCACGACAGCGTAACTATGGCTACACCTTC
>TRBJ2-3|few|TRBV9|.
CASSVESTRTDTQYF
TGTGCCAGCAGCGTAGAGTCGACCCGCACAGATACGCAGTATTTT
>TRBJ2-5|few|TRBV14|TRBD1
CASSHWDRPREQYF
TGTGCCAGCAGCCACTGGGACAGGCCGAGGGAGCAGTACTTC
>TRBJ2-7|few|TRBV5-1|TRBD1
CASSAAGQGLYEQYF
TGCGCCAGCAGCGCGGCGGGACAGGGGCTCTACGAGCAGTACTTC
>TRBJ2-3|.|TRBV7-2|TRBD2
CASSLSAGAEADTQYF
TGTGCCAGCAGCTTGTCAGCGGGGGCCGAGGCAGATACGCAGTATTTT
>TRBJ2-7|few|TRBV11-2|.
CASSLAPGGSHYEQYF
TGTGCCAGCAGCTTAGCCCCCGGAGGATCTCACTACGAGCAGTACTTC
>TRBJ1-5|few|TRBV4-1|.
CASSQEWWDQPQHF
TGCGCCAGCAGCCAAGAATGGTGGGATCAGCCCCAGCATTTT
>TRBJ1-2|.|TRBV2|.
CATSVAGQLSPNYGYTF
TGTGCCACCTCCGTCGCCGGACAATTGTCCCCTAACTATGGCTACACCTTC
>TRBJ2-7|.|TRBV7-9|.
CASSTDMDEQYF
TGTGCCAGCAGCACGGACATGGACGAGCAGTACTTC
>TRBJ2-7|.|TRBV27|TRBD1
CASGTTGAYEQYF
TGTGCCAGCGGTACGACAGGGGCCTACGAGCAGTACTTC
>TRBJ1-1|.|TRBV10-3|.
CAISPGPADTEAFF
TGTGCCATCAGTCCCGGGCCCGCGGACACTGAAGCTTTCTTT
>TRBJ1-2|.|TRBV14|.
CASSLHTGGSGYTF
TGTGCCAGCAGCCTTCACACCGGGGGCTCGGGCTACACCTTC
>TRBJ2-7|.|TRBV10-3|TRBD1
CAISAGGQGYEQYF
TGTGCCATCAGTGCCGGAGGACAGGGTTACGAGCAGTACTTC
>TRBJ2-7|few|TRBV7-2|.
CASSYTGAGYEQYF
TGTGCCAGCAGCTATACAGGGGCGGGATACGAGCAGTACTTC
>TRBJ2-1|few|TRBV7-8|TRBD2
CASSGRTSGNEQFF
TGTGCCAGCAGCGGACGGACTAGCGGTAATGAGCAGTTCTTC
>TRBJ2-7|once|TRBV11-2|.
CASRPDVSPDYEQYF
TGTGCCAGCAGGCCTGACGTTTCGCCCGACTACGAGCAGTACTTC
>TRBJ1-5|once|TRBV12-3/TRBV12-4|.
CASSLANGQPQHF
TGTGCCAGCAGTTTAGCGAACGGACAGCCCCAGCATTTT
>TRBJ2-1|few|TRBV28|.
CASSSQGPRIEQFF
TGTGCCAGCAGTTCACAGGGACCGAGAATCGAGCAGTTCTTC
>TRBJ2-7|.|TRBV5-5|.
CASSLIHEQYF
TGTGCCAGCAGCTTGATCCACGAGCAGTACTTC
>TRBJ2-7|.|TRBV5-1|.
CASRNTLAMGEQYF
TGCGCCAGCCGCAATACCCTAGCGATGGGCGAGCAGTACTTC
>TRBJ1-1|.|TRBV29-1|TRBD1
CSVGTDPNTEAFF
TGCAGCGTGGGGACAGATCCGAACACTGAAGCTTTCTTT
>TRBJ2-1|.|TRBV4-3|.
CASSQDHGEYNEQFF
TGCGCCAGCAGCCAAGACCATGGGGAGTACAATGAGCAGTTCTTC
>TRBJ2-5|.|TRBV6-1|.
CASSRDPGEETQYF
TGTGCCAGCAGTCGGGACCCGGGAGAAGAGACCCAGTACTTC
>TRBJ1-1|.|TRBV12-3/TRBV12-4|TRBD1
CASSLTGHTEAFF
TGTGCCAGCAGTTTGACAGGGCACACTGAAGCTTTCTTT
>TRBJ2-5|few|TRBV28|TRBD2
CASSSEAGGLETQYF
TGTGCCAGCAGTTCAGAAGCGGGAGGGCTCGAGACCCAGTACTTC
>TRBJ2-2|.|TRBV6-2/TRBV6-3|.
CASSPATLRLGELFF
TGTGCCAGCAGCCCCGCAACACTACGCCTCGGGGAGCTGTTTTTT
>TRBJ2-7|.|TRBV7-2|.
CASSPSSVLGQYF
TGTGCCAGCAGCCCTTCGTCAGTCCTGGGGCAGTACTTC
>TRBJ2-2|.|TRBV7-9|.
CASSPIPNPPGELFF
TGTGCCAGCAGCCCCATCCCTAACCCCCCCGGGGAGCTGTTTTTT
>TRBJ1-2|few|TRBV12-3/TRBV12-4|.
CASSFSRTARGYTF
TGTGCCAGCAGTTTCTCCCGGACAGCAAGGGGCTACACCTTC
>TRBJ2-5|few|TRBV6-4|TRBD2
CASSPTSAGGLETQYF
TGTGCCAGCAGTCCTACGTCAGCGGGAGGGTTAGAGACCCAGTACTTC
>TRBJ1-5|few|TRBV7-2|.
CASSLVVGERQPQHF
TGTGCCAGCAGCTTAGTGGTCGGGGAGCGGCAGCCCCAGCATTTT
>TRBJ1-3|few|TRBV6-1|.
CASSIGGSGNTIYF
TGTGCCAGCAGTATAGGTGGCTCTGGAAACACCATATATTTT
>TRBJ2-7|.|TRBV6-1|.
CASSEAVRTYEQYF
TGTGCCAGCAGTGAGGCAGTCAGAACCTACGAGCAGTACTTC
>TRBJ1-2|.|TRBV28|.
CASSFPLRDVNYGYTF
TGTGCCAGCAGTTTCCCCCTCAGGGATGTTAACTATGGCTACACCTTC
>TRBJ2-5|.|TRBV11-2|.
CASSPQGSTRETQYF
TGTGCCAGCAGCCCACAGGGATCCACTCGAGAGACCCAGTACTTC
>TRBJ1-2|few|TRBV12-3/TRBV12-4|.
CASSFAGWGALGYTF
TGTGCCAGCAGTTTCGCCGGGTGGGGGGCGCTTGGCTACACCTTC
>TRBJ1-5|few|TRBV15|.
CATSRLGGLQPQHF
TGTGCCACCAGCAGGTTGGGGGGATTACAGCCCCAGCATTTT
>TRBJ1-2|.|TRBV20-1|TRBD1
CSARRGGEGNGYTF
TGCAGTGCTAGAAGAGGGGGCGAGGGGAATGGCTACACCTTC
>TRBJ2-1|.|TRBV3-1|.
CASSGGFYNEQFF
TGTGCCAGCAGCGGGGGGTTCTACAATGAGCAGTTCTTC
>TRBJ1-1|.|TRBV3-1|.
CASSQQSSNTEAFF
TGTGCCAGCAGCCAACAGTCCTCGAACACTGAAGCTTTCTTT
>TRBJ2-1|.|TRBV5-1|TRBD2
CASSFFTGGGYNEQFF
TGCGCCAGCAGCTTCTTTACGGGAGGTGGTTACAATGAGCAGTTCTTC
>TRBJ1-4|.|TRBV6-6|TRBD1
CASSQGQGAGNEKLFF
TGTGCCAGCAGTCAGGGACAGGGGGCAGGAAATGAAAAACTGTTTTTT
>TRBJ1-5|.|TRBV28|TRBD1
CASSSPGQGRQPQHF
TGTGCCAGCAGTTCCCCCGGACAGGGGAGGCAGCCCCAGCATTTT
>TRBJ1-4|few|TRBV29-1|.
CSVDSGADLGEKLFF
TGCAGCGTTGACTCCGGGGCAGACTTAGGGGAAAAACTGTTTTTT
>TRBJ2-4|few|TRBV6-1|.
CASSEPRLGFKNIQYF
TGTGCCAGCAGTGAACCCCGACTAGGGTTCAAAAACATTCAGTACTTC
>TRBJ2-7|few|TRBV18|TRBD1
CASSPADRFAYEQYF
TGTGCCAGCTCACCCGCGGACAGGTTTGCCTACGAGCAGTACTTC
>TRBJ2-7|.|TRBV20-1|TRBD2
CSARRSGTFSYEQYF
TGCAGTGCTAGACGTAGCGGGACTTTTTCCTACGAGCAGTACTTC
>TRBJ2-5|few|TRBV5-1|.
CASSVEAQETQYF
TGCGCCAGCAGCGTAGAGGCGCAAGAGACCCAGTACTTC
>TRBJ2-2|.|TRBV14|TRBD1
CASSEGQGFGELFF
TGTGCCAGTAGCGAGGGACAGGGCTTCGGGGAGCTGTTTTTT
>TRBJ2-7|many|TRBV7-2|.
CASSLWGSSYEQYF
TGTGCCAGCAGCTTATGGGGTAGCTCCTACGAGCAGTACTTC
>TRBJ1-1|few|TRBV5-1|TRBD1
CASSSRQGRLETEAFF
TGCGCCAGCAGCTCACGACAGGGAAGGCTAGAGACTGAAGCTTTCTTT
>TRBJ2-3|.|TRBV9|.
CASSVASDPTDTQYF
TGTGCCAGCAGCGTAGCTTCGGATCCCACAGATACGCAGTATTTT